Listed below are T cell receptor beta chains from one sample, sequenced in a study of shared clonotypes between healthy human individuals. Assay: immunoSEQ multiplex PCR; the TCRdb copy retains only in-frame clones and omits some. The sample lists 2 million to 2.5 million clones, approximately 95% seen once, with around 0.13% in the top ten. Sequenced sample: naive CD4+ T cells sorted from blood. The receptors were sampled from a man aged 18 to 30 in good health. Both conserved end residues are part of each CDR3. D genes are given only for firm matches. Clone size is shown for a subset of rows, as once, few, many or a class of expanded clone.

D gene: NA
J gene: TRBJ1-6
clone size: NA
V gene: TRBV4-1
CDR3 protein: CASSQDGVSSPLHF
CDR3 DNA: TGCGCCAGCAGCCAAGATGGGGTTTCGTCACCCCTCCACTTT

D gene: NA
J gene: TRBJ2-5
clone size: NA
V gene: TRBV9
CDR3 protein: CASSALIGQTKETQYF
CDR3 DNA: TGTGCCAGCAGCGCACTGATCGGACAGACTAAAGAGACCCAGTACTTC

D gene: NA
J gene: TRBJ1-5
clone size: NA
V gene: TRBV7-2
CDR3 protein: CASSLEGRGFNQPQHF
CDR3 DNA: TGTGCCAGCAGCTTAGAAGGCAGGGGATTCAATCAGCCCCAGCATTTT

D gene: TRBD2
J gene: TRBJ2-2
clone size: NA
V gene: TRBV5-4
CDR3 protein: CASSLGLAGGLLNTGELFF
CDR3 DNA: TGTGCCAGCAGCCTGGGGCTAGCGGGAGGGCTTTTGAACACCGGGGAGCTGTTTTTT

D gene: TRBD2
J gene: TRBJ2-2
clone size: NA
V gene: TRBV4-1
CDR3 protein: CASSRSGRASTGELFF
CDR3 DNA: TGCGCCAGCAGCCGCAGCGGGAGGGCTAGCACCGGGGAGCTGTTTTTT

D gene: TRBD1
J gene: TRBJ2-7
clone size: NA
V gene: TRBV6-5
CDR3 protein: CASSRGQGAYEQYF
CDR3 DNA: TGTGCCAGCAGTCGGGGACAGGGGGCGTACGAGCAGTACTTC

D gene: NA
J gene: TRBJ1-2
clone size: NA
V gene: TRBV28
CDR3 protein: CASSLNRVGGYTF
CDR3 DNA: TGTGCCAGCAGTTTGAACAGGGTCGGTGGCTACACCTTC

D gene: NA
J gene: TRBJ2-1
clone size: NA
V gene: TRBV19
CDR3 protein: CASSLTGSSYNEQFF
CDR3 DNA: TGTGCCAGTAGTTTAACAGGGAGCTCCTACAATGAGCAGTTCTTC

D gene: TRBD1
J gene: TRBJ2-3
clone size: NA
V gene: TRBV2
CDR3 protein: CAQVEESGQGFLTDTQYF
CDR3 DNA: TGTGCCCAAGTGGAAGAGTCCGGACAGGGGTTTCTAACAGATACGCAGTATTTT

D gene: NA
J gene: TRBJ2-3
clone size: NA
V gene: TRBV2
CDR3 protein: CASTGPKTLSRTDTQYF
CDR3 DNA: TGTGCCAGCACGGGACCAAAAACACTCTCTCGCACAGATACGCAGTATTTT

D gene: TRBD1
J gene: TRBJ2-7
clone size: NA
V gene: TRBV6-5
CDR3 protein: CASSSPARGTYEQYF
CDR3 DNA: TGTGCCAGCAGTTCCCCGGCCAGGGGGACCTACGAGCAGTACTTC

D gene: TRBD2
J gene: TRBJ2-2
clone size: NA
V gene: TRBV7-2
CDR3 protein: CASSQRERPLSNTGELFF
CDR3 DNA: TGTGCCAGCAGCCAGCGGGAGCGTCCGTTGTCGAACACCGGGGAGCTGTTTTTT

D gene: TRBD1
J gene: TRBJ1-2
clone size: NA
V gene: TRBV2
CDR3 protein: CASSGTGGGYTF
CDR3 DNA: TGTGCCAGCAGTGGGACAGGGGGTGGCTACACCTTC

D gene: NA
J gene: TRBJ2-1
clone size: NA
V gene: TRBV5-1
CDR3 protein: CASSAGHVSYNEQFF
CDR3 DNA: TGCGCCAGCAGCGCCGGACATGTTTCCTACAATGAGCAGTTCTTC

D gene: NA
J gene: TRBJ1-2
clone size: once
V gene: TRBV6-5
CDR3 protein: CASSYKSEWRYGYTF
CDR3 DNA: TGTGCCAGCAGTTACAAGTCCGAGTGGCGCTATGGCTACACCTTC

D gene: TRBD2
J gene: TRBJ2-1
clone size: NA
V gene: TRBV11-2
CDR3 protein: CASSAGTSVYNEQFF
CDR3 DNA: TGTGCCAGCAGTGCCGGGACTAGCGTGTACAATGAGCAGTTCTTC

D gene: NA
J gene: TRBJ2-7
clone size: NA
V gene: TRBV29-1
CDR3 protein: CSVTRGGEQYF
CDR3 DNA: TGCAGCGTAACCCGAGGAGGCGAGCAGTACTTC

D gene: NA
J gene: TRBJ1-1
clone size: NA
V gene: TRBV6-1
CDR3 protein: CASPKGTEAFF
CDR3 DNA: TGTGCCAGCCCCAAAGGCACTGAAGCTTTCTTT

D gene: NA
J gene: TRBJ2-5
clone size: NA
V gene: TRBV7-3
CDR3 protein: CASSLIWGETQYF
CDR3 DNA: TGTGCCAGCAGCTTAATATGGGGAGAGACCCAGTACTTC

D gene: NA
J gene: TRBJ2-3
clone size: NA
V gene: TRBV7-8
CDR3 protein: CATAWSGAQYF
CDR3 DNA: TGTGCCACCGCTTGGTCAGGGGCGCAGTATTTT

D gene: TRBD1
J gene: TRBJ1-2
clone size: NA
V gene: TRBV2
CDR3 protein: CASRQGGAYYGYTF
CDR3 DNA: TGTGCCAGTAGACAGGGAGGAGCATACTATGGCTACACCTTC